These T cell receptor beta chains were read from a single sample in a study of blood T cell repertoires in COVID-19. TCRdb's table, derived via immunoSEQ multiplex PCR, lists solely in-frame clones and lacks some. Here the sample spans hundreds of thousands of clones, 85% to 90% being singletons. Sequencing used PBMCs or T cells enriched from blood (not recorded which). The receptors were gathered from a woman between 45 and 65 years old who had recovered from COVID-19. Each CDR3 is given with its conserved first and last residue. D genes are given only for firm matches. Expanded clones are given a class, and other clones once, few, many or no size at all.

CASSTLAYEQYF | TGTGCCAGCAGCACACTAGCTTACGAGCAGTACTTC | TRBJ2-7 | NA | NA | TRBV7-9 | 12
CSAAGDYGYTF | TGCAGTGCCGCGGGAGACTATGGCTACACCTTC | TRBJ1-2 | few | NA | TRBV20-1 | 11
CASSLAGPLGSPLHF | TGTGCCAGCAGCTTAGCGGGGCCGCTGGGGTCACCCCTCCACTTT | TRBJ1-6 | once | NA | TRBV7-9 | 15
CASSPRRGHSYNEQFF | TGTGCCAGCTCACCACGACGGGGACACTCCTACAATGAGCAGTTCTTC | TRBJ2-1 | NA | NA | TRBV18 | 16
CASSLAGGQETQYF | TGTGCCAGCAGCTTAGCGGGGGGACAAGAGACCCAGTACTTC | TRBJ2-5 | NA | NA | TRBV7-2 | 14
CASSTRLAAETQYF | TGCGCCAGCAGCACGAGACTGGCGGCAGAGACCCAGTACTTC | TRBJ2-5 | NA | NA | TRBV5-1 | 14
CASSYQGPNQPQHF | TGTGCCAGCAGTTACCAGGGTCCCAATCAGCCCCAGCATTTT | TRBJ1-5 | few | NA | TRBV27 | 14
CASNSPDKGQYF | TGTGCCAGCAATTCTCCGGACAAGGGGCAGTACTTC | TRBJ2-7 | NA | NA | TRBV6-5 | 12
CASSRDRNRETQYF | TGTGCCAGCTCACGTGATAGAAATAGAGAGACCCAGTACTTC | TRBJ2-5 | NA | NA | TRBV18 | 14
CASSLSFQETQYF | TGTGCCAGCAGTTTATCCTTCCAAGAGACCCAGTACTTC | TRBJ2-5 | NA | NA | TRBV27 | 13
CASSESREYGELFF | TGTGCCAGCAGTGAATCGCGGGAGTACGGGGAGCTGTTTTTT | TRBJ2-2 | NA | TRBD2 | TRBV2 | 14
CASSPPGLAAQETQYF | TGTGCCAGCAGCCCTCCGGGACTAGCGGCCCAAGAGACCCAGTACTTC | TRBJ2-5 | NA | TRBD2 | TRBV3-1/TRBV3-2 | 16
CASRGDRKNTEAFF | TGTGCCAGCAGGGGGGACAGAAAGAACACTGAAGCTTTCTTT | TRBJ1-1 | NA | TRBD1 | TRBV27 | 14
CASSFFPGELFF | TGTGCCAGCAGTTTCTTCCCCGGGGAGCTGTTTTTT | TRBJ2-2 | NA | NA | TRBV12-3/TRBV12-4 | 12
CASSEGPGGAFF | TGTGCCAGCAGTGAAGGTCCCGGAGGGGCTTTCTTT | TRBJ1-1 | once | NA | TRBV2 | 12
CASGLAYNEQFF | TGTGCCAGCGGACTAGCGTACAATGAGCAGTTCTTC | TRBJ2-1 | NA | TRBD2 | TRBV14 | 12
CASSISLQGRIYEQYF | TGTGCCAGTAGTATTTCTCTGCAGGGAAGGATCTACGAGCAGTACTTC | TRBJ2-7 | NA | NA | TRBV19 | 16
CASSPGTSGRQSLYEQFF | TGCGCCAGCAGCCCCGGGACTAGCGGGAGGCAATCTCTCTATGAGCAGTTCTTC | TRBJ2-1 | NA | TRBD2 | TRBV5-1 | 18
CASSVRLAGGNNEQFF | TGTGCCAGCAGTGTCCGGCTAGCGGGAGGGAATAATGAGCAGTTCTTC | TRBJ2-1 | once | TRBD2 | TRBV2 | 16
CASSYLDRNTEAFF | TGTGCCAGCAGCTACCTAGACAGGAACACTGAAGCTTTCTTT | TRBJ1-1 | NA | NA | TRBV2 | 14
CASRDSRVGGYTF | TGTGCCAGCCGGGACAGTAGGGTGGGTGGCTACACCTTC | TRBJ1-2 | NA | TRBD1 | TRBV2 | 13
CASSVELAGGTGELFF | TGTGCCAGCAGTGTTGAACTAGCGGGAGGGACCGGGGAGCTGTTTTTT | TRBJ2-2 | once | TRBD2 | TRBV2 | 16
CASSAILAGITDTQYF | TGTGCCAGCTCAGCTATACTAGCGGGTATCACAGATACGCAGTATTTT | TRBJ2-3 | NA | TRBD2 | TRBV18 | 16
CSVVVGDSTDTQYF | TGCAGCGTTGTAGTGGGAGATAGCACAGATACGCAGTATTTT | TRBJ2-3 | NA | NA | TRBV29-1 | 14
CASSLRGTWEYNEQFF | TGTGCCAGTAGTTTGCGGGGGACATGGGAATACAATGAGCAGTTCTTC | TRBJ2-1 | NA | NA | TRBV19 | 16
CASSPLQGSSYNSPLHF | TGTGCCAGCTCACCACTTCAGGGAAGCTCCTATAATTCACCCCTCCACTTT | TRBJ1-6 | NA | NA | TRBV18 | 17
CASSLGSQGNIQYF | TGTGCCAGCAGCTTGGGGTCGCAGGGGAACATTCAGTACTTC | TRBJ2-4 | many | NA | TRBV5-6 | 14
CASSLPREGYTF | TGTGCCAGCAGCTTACCCCGGGAGGGCTACACCTTC | TRBJ1-2 | NA | NA | TRBV7-9 | 12
CASSQEGFEQYF | TGTGCCAGCAGCCAAGAGGGCTTCGAGCAGTACTTC | TRBJ2-7 | NA | NA | TRBV3-1/TRBV3-2 | 12
CATRTGTEVYEQYF | TGTGCCACCCGGACGGGGACTGAGGTCTACGAGCAGTACTTC | TRBJ2-7 | NA | NA | TRBV27 | 14
CSASNQGLLYQETQYF | TGCAGTGCTAGTAACCAGGGTCTTTTGTACCAAGAGACCCAGTACTTC | TRBJ2-5 | NA | NA | TRBV20-1 | 16
CASSLETSRGGEQYF | TGCGCCAGCAGCTTGGAGACTAGTAGGGGTGGCGAGCAGTACTTC | TRBJ2-7 | NA | NA | TRBV5-1 | 15
CASSYSTGVGTQYF | TGTGCCAGCAGTTACTCAACAGGGGTGGGTACGCAGTATTTT | TRBJ2-3 | NA | TRBD1 | TRBV6-5 | 14
CASILGRNTEAFF | TGTGCCAGTATTTTGGGCAGGAACACTGAAGCTTTCTTT | TRBJ1-1 | NA | NA | TRBV19 | 13
CASRMDRGSYNEQFF | TGTGCCAGCAGGATGGACAGGGGGTCCTACAATGAGCAGTTCTTC | TRBJ2-1 | NA | TRBD1 | TRBV5-4 | 15
CASTEGEYGYEQYF | TGTGCCAGCACTGAGGGGGAGTATGGGTACGAGCAGTACTTC | TRBJ2-7 | NA | NA | TRBV18 | 14
CASSPLGPYSGNTIYF | TGTGCCAGCAGTCCCCTGGGGCCCTACTCTGGAAACACCATATATTTT | TRBJ1-3 | NA | NA | TRBV28 | 16
CATSRDRGTYEQYF | TGTGCCACCAGCAGGGACAGGGGGACCTACGAGCAGTACTTC | TRBJ2-7 | NA | TRBD1 | TRBV15 | 14
CASSPRSAGQQFF | TGTGCCAGCAGCCCGAGGAGTGCGGGACAGCAGTTCTTC | TRBJ2-1 | NA | NA | TRBV7-9 | 13
CASAIRDSNEQYF | TGTGCCAGCGCAATCCGGGACTCCAACGAGCAGTACTTC | TRBJ2-7 | NA | NA | TRBV12-3/TRBV12-4 | 13
CASSSQGAVMNTEAFF | TGTGCCAGCAGCTCACAGGGGGCCGTAATGAACACTGAAGCTTTCTTT | TRBJ1-1 | NA | TRBD1 | TRBV2 | 16
CASIHSSVSGANVLTF | TGTGCCAGCATTCACAGTTCGGTCTCTGGGGCCAACGTCCTGACTTTC | TRBJ2-6 | NA | NA | TRBV28 | 16
CASSISGNDNSPLHF | TGTGCCAGTAGTATCTCCGGGAACGATAATTCACCCCTCCACTTT | TRBJ1-6 | NA | NA | TRBV19 | 15
CASSEVERGGTDTQYF | TGTGCCAGCAGTGAGGTGGAACGGGGGGGCACAGATACGCAGTATTTT | TRBJ2-3 | NA | TRBD2 | TRBV2 | 16
CASSGQGDLGEKLFF | TGCGCCAGCAGCGGTCAGGGGGATTTAGGTGAAAAACTGTTTTTT | TRBJ1-4 | NA | TRBD1 | TRBV5-1 | 15
CASSSTGQETQYF | TGTGCCAGCAGCTCTACAGGGCAAGAGACCCAGTACTTC | TRBJ2-5 | once | NA | TRBV5-4 | 13
CAWTRTGGNSEAFF | TGTGCCTGGACCAGGACAGGGGGCAACTCTGAAGCTTTCTTT | TRBJ1-1 | NA | TRBD1 | TRBV30 | 14
CAFTGGQPNEKLFF | TGTGCCTTTACAGGCGGACAGCCTAATGAAAAACTGTTTTTT | TRBJ1-4 | once | NA | TRBV30 | 14
CASSLGSGFAYNEQFF | TGCGCCAGCAGCTTGGGTTCTGGCTTCGCCTACAATGAGCAGTTCTTC | TRBJ2-1 | NA | NA | TRBV5-1 | 16
CASSQGSQGIYEQYF | TGTGCCAGCAGCCAAGGATCACAGGGTATCTACGAGCAGTACTTC | TRBJ2-7 | NA | NA | TRBV3-1/TRBV3-2 | 15
CASSPEEGRQPQHF | TGTGCCAGCTCACCAGAGGAGGGACGCCAGCCCCAGCATTTT | TRBJ1-5 | NA | NA | TRBV18 | 14
CASSSTGRDQPQHF | TGTGCCAGCAGTTCGACAGGGCGGGATCAGCCCCAGCATTTT | TRBJ1-5 | NA | TRBD1 | TRBV7-8 | 14
CASSKAWPSYEQYF | TGTGCCAGCAGCAAAGCCTGGCCCTCCTACGAGCAGTACTTC | TRBJ2-7 | NA | NA | TRBV21-1 | 14
CASSPATNEKLFF | TGTGCCAGCTCACCCGCAACTAATGAAAAACTGTTTTTT | TRBJ1-4 | NA | NA | TRBV18 | 13
CASSSGAQETQYF | TGTGCCAGCAGTTCCGGTGCTCAAGAGACCCAGTACTTC | TRBJ2-5 | NA | NA | TRBV28 | 13
CASSPAGTGSNEQYF | TGTGCCAGCTCACCAGCCGGGACAGGGTCGAACGAGCAGTACTTC | TRBJ2-7 | once | TRBD1 | TRBV18 | 15
CASSQTGSTRNQPQHF | TGTGCCAGCAGTCAGACAGGGTCCACGCGCAATCAGCCCCAGCATTTT | TRBJ1-5 | NA | TRBD1 | TRBV3-1/TRBV3-2 | 16